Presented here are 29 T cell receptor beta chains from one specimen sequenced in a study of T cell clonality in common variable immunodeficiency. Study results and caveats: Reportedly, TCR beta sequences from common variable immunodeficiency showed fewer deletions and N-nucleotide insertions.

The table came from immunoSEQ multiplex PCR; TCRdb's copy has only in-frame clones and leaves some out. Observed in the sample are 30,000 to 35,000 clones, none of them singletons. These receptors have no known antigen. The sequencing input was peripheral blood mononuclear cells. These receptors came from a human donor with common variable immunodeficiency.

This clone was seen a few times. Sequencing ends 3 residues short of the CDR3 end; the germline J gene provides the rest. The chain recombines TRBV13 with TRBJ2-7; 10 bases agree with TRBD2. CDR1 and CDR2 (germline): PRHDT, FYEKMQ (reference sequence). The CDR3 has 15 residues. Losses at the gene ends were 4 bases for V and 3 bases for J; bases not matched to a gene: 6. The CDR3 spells CASSSGLAQVYEQYF. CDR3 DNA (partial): TGTGCCAGCAGCTCGGGACTAGCGCAGGTCTACGAG.

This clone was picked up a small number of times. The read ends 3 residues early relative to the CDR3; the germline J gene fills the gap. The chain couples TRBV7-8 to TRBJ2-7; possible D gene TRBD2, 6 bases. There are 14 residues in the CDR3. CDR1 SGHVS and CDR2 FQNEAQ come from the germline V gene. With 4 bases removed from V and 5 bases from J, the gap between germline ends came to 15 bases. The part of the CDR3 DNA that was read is TGTGCCAGCAGCTACCTAGCGAGTGTAAACGAG. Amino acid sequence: CASSYLASVNE. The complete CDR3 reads CASSYLASVNEQYF.

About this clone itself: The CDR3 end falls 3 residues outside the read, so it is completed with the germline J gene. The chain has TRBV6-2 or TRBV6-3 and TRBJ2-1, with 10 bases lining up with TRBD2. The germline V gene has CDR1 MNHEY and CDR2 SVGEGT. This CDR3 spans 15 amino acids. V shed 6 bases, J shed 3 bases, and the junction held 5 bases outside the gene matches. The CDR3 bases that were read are TGTGCCAGCAGCGCGCTAGCGGGAGTCTACAATGAG. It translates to CASSALAGVYNE. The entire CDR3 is CASSALAGVYNEQFF.

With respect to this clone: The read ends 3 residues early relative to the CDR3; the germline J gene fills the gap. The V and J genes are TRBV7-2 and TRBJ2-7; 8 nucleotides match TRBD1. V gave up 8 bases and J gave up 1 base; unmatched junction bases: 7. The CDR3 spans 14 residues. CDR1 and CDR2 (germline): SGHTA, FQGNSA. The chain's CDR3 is CASGGTGNSYEQYF. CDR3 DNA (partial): TGTGCCAGCGGGGGGACAGGAAATTCCTACGAG.

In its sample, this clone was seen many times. This CDR3 reads CSLRTSSYNEQFF. The sequenced part of the CDR3 DNA is TGCAGCCTAAGGACAAGTTCCTACAATGAG. The chain uses TRBV29-1 and TRBJ2-1; maybe TRBD1 (5 bases). The read falls 3 residues short of the CDR3 end, and the missing part is taken from the germline J gene. The V and J ends lost 8 bases and 1 base respectively, with 12 bases between them. The germline V gene has CDR1 SQVTM and CDR2 ANQGSEA. The CDR3 consists of 13 residues.

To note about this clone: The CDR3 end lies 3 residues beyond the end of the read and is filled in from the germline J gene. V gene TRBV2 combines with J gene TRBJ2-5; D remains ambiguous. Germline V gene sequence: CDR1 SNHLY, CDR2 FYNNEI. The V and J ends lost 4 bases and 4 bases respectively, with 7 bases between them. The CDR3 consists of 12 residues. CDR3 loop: CASSGTRETQYF. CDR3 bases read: TGTGCCAGCAGTGGAACACGAGAGACC.

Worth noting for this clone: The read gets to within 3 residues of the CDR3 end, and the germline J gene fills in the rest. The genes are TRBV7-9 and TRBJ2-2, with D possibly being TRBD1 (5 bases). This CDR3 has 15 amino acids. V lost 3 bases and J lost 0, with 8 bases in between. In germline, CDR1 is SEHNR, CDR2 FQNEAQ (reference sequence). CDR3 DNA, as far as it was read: TGTGCCAGCAGCTTCCCGACAGCGAACACCGGGGAG. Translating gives CASSFPTANTGE. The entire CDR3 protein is CASSFPTANTGELFF.

Partial CDR3 DNA: TGTGCCAGTAGTATGTGGGCTACATCCTACAATGAG. Translating it yields CASSMWATSYNE. The CDR3 in its entirety is CASSMWATSYNEQFF. This sequence joins TRBV19 and TRBJ2-1; unclear D gene. The DNA ends 3 residues before the CDR3 does, and the rest of the CDR3 is filled in from the germline J gene. From germline, CDR1 is LNHDA and CDR2 SQIVND (reference sequence). Between the trimmed V and J ends, which lost 3 bases and 1 base, there was a span of 10 bases. This CDR3 contains 15 residues. The variable domain in full, completed from reference TRBV19 and TRBJ2-1, reads DGGITQSPKYLFRKEGQNVTLSCEQNLNHDAMYWYRQDPGQGLRLIYYSQIVNDFQKGDIAEGYSVSREKKESFPLTVTSAQKNPTAFYLCASSMWATSYNEQFFGPGTRLTVL.

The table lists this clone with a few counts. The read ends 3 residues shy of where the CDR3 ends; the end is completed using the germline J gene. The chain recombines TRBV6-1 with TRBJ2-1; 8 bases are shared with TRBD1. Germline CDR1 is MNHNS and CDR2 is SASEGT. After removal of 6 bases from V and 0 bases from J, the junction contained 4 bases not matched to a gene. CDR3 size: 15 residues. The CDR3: CASSEQGGSYNEQFF. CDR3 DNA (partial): TGTGCCAGCAGCGAACAGGGGGGCTCCTACAATGAG.

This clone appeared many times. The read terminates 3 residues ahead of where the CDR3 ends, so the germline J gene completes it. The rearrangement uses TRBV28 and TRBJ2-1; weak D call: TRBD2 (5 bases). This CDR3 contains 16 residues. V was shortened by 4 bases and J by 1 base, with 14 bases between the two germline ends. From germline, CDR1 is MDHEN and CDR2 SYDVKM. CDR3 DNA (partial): TGTGCCAGCAGTTCCACCGGCGGGCTGTCCTACAATGAG. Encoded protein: CASSSTGGLSYNE. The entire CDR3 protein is CASSSTGGLSYNEQFF. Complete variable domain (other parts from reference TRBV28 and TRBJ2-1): DVKVTQSSRYLVKRTGEKVFLECVQDMDHENMFWYRQDPGLGLRLIYFSYDVKMKEKGDIPEGYSVSREKKERFSLILESASTNQTSMYLCASSSTGGLSYNEQFFGPGTRLTVL.

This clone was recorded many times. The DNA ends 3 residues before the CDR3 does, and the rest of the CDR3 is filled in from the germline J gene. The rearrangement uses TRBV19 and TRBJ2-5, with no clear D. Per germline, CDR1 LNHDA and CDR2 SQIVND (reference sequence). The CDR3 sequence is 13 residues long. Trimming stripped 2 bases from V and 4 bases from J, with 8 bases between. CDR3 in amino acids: CASSISNLETQYF. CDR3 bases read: TGTGCCAGTAGTATAAGTAACTTAGAGACC. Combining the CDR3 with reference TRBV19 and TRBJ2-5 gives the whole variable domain DGGITQSPKYLFRKEGQNVTLSCEQNLNHDAMYWYRQDPGQGLRLIYYSQIVNDFQKGDIAEGYSVSREKKESFPLTVTSAQKNPTAFYLCASSISNLETQYFGPGTRLLVL.

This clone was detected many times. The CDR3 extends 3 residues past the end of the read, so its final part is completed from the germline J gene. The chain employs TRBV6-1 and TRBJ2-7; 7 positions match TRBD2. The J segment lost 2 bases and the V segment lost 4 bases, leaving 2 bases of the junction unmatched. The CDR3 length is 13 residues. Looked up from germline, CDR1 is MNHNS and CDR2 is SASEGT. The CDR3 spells CASSGTSAYEQYF. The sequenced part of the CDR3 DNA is TGTGCCAGCAGTGGGACTAGTGCCTACGAG.

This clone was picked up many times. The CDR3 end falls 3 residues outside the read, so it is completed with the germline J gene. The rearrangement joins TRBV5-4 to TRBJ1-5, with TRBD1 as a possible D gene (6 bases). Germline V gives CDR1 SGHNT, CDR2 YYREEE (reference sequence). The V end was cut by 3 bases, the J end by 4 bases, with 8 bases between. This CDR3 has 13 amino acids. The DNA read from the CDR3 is TGTGCCAGCAGCTCCGACAGGAATCAGCCC. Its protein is CASSSDRNQP. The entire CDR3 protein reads CASSSDRNQPQHF.

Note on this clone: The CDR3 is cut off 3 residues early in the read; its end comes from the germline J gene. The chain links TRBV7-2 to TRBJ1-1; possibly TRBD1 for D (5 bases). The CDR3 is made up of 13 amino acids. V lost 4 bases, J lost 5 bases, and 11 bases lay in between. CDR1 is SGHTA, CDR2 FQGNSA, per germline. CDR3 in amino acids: CASSSAGRTEAFF. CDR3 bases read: TGTGCCAGCAGCTCGGCAGGGAGGACTGAA.

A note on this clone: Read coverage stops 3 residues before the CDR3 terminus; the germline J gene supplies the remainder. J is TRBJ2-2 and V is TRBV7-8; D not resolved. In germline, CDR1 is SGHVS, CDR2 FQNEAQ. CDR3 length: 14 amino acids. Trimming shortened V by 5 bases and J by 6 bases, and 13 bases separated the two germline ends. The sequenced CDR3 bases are TGTGCCAGCAGCCCGGTCCTCATCTCCGGGGAG. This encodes CASSPVLISGE. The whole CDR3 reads CASSPVLISGELFF.

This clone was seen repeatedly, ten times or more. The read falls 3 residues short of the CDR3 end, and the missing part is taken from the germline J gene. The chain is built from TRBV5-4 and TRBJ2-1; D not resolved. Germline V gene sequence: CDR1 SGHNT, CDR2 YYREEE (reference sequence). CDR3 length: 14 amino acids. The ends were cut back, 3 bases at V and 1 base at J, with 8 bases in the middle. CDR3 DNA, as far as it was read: TGTGCCAGCAGCTCAAGCTGGTCCTACAATGAG. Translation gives CASSSSWSYNE. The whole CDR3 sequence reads CASSSSWSYNEQFF. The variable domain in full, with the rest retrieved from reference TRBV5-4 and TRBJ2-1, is ETGVTQSPTHLIKTRGQQVTLRCSSQSGHNTVSWYQQALGQGPQFIFQYYREEENGRGNFPPRFSGLQFPNYSSELNVNALELDDSALYLCASSSSWSYNEQFFGPGTRLTVL.

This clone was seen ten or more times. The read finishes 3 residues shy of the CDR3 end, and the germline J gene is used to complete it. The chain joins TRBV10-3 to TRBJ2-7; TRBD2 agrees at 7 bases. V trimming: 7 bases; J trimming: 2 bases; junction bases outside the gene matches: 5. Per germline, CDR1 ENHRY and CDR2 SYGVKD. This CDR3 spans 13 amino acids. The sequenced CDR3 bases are TGTGCCATCACTCCGGGGGGACCCTACGAG. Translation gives CAITPGGPYE. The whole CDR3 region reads CAITPGGPYEQYF.

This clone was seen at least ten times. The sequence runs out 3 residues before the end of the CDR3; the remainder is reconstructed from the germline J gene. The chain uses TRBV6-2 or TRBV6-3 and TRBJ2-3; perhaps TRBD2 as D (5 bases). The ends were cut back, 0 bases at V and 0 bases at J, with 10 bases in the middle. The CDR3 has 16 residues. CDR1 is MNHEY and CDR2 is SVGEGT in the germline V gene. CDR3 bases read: TGTGCCAGCAGTTACTCTCGAGCGGCTAGCACAGATACG. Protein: CASSYSRAASTDT. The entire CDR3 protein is CASSYSRAASTDTQYF.

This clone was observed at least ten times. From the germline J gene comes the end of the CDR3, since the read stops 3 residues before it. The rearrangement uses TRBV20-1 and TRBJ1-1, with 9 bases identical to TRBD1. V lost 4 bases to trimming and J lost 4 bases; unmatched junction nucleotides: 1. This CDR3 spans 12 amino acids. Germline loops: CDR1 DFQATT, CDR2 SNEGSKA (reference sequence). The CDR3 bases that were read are TGCAGTGCTAACAGGGGGCGCACTGAA. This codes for CSANRGRTE. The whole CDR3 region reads CSANRGRTEAFF.

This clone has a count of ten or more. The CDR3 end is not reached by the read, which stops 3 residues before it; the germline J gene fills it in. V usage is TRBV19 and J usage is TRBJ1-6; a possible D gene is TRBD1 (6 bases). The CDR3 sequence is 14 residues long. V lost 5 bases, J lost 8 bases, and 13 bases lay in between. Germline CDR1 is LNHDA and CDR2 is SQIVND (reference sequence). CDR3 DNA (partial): TGTGCCAGTAGTTCGGCAGGGGCCGATTCACCC. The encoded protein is CASSSAGADSP. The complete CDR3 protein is CASSSAGADSPLHF.

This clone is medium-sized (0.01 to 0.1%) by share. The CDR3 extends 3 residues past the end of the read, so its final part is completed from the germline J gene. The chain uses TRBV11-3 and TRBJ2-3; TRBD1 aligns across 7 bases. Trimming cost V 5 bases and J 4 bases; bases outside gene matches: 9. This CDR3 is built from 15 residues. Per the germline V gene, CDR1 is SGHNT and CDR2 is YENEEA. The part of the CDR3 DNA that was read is TGTGCCAGCAGCCGGGGACAGCCCCACGCAGATACG. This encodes CASSRGQPHADT. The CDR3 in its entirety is CASSRGQPHADTQYF.

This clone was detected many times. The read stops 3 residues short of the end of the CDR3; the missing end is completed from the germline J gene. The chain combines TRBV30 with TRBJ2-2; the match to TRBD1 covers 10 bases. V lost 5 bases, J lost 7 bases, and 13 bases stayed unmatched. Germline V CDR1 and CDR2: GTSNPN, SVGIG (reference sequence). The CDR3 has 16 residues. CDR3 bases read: TGTGCCTGGGCTGATAATCCGGGACAGGGGAACGGGGAG. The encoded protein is CAWADNPGQGNGE. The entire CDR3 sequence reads CAWADNPGQGNGELFF. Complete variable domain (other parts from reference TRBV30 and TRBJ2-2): SQTIHQWPATLVQPVGSPLSLECTVEGTSNPNLYWYRQAAGRGLQLLFYSVGIGQISSEVPQNLSASRPQDRQFILSSKKLLLSDSGFYLCAWADNPGQGNGELFFGEGSRLTVL.

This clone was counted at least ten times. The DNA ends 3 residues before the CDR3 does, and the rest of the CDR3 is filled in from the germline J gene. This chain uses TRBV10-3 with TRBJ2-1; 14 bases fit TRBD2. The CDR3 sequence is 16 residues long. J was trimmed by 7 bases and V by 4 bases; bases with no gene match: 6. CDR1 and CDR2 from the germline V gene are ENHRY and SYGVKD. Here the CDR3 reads CAISGLAGGPGNEQFF. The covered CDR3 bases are TGTGCCATCAGTGGACTAGCGGGAGGGCCCGGGAATGAG.

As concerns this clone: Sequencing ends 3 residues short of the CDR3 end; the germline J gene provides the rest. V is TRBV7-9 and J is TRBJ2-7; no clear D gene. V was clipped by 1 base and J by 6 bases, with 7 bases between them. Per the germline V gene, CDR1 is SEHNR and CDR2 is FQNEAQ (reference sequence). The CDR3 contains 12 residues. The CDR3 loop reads CASSLGTAEQYF. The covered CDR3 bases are TGTGCCAGCAGCTTAGGAACAGCCGAG.

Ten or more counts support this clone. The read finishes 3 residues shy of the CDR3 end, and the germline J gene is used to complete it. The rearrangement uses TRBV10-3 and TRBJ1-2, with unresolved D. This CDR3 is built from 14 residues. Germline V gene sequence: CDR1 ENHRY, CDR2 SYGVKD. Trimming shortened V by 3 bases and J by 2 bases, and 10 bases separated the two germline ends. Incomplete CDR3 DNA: TGTGCCATCAGTGAATCGGCGGTAAACTATGGC. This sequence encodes CAISESAVNYG. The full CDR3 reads CAISESAVNYGYTF.

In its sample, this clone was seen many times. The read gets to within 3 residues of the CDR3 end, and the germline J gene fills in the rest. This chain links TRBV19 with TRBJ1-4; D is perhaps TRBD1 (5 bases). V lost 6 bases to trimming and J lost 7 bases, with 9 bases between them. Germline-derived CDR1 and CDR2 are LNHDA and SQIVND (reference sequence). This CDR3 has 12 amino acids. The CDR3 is CASRQGSEKLFF. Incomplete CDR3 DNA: TGTGCCAGTAGGCAGGGATCTGAAAAA.

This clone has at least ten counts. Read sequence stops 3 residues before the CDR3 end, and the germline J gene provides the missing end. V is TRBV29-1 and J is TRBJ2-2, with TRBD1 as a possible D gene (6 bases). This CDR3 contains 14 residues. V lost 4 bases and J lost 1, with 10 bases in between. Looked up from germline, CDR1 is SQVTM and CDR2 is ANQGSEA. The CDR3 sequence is CSVGNRENTGELFF. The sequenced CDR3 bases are TGCAGCGTTGGCAACAGGGAGAACACCGGGGAG.

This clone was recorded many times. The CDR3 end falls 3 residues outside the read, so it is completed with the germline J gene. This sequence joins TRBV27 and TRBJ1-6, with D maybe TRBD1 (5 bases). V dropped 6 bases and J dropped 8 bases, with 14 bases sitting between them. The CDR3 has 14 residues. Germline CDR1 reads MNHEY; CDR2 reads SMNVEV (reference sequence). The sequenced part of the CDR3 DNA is TGTGCCAGCAGCCCCGTTGGGGGGGATTCACCC. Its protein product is CASSPVGGDSP. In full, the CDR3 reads CASSPVGGDSPLHF.

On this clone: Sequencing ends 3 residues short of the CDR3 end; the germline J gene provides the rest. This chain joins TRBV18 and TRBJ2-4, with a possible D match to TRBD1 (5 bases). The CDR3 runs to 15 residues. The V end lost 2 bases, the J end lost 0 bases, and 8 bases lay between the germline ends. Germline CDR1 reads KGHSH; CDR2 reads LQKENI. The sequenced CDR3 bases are TGTGCCAGCTCACCAAAGGGGTTAGCCAAAAACATT. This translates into CASSPKGLAKNI. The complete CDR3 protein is CASSPKGLAKNIQYF.